This entry features one T cell receptor beta chain sequence. Its specificity is not known. Germline CDR1 KGHSH, CDR2 LQKENI. The CDR3 is 13 residues long. V shed 3 bases, J shed 4 bases, and the junction held 1 base outside the gene matches. The record originates from a study of cytomegalovirus exposure and HLA in healthy donors. Study-level information: Unique TCR beta sequences numbering about 100 million came from about 179 million T cells in an earlier analysis. Findings and limits, study-wide: Trimming of TCR beta V- and J-genes showed a link, identified in a later analysis, to a missense DCLRE1C variant. Later, an analysis found that common viral pathogens appeared to be linked with several of the most significant clusters.

The study ran its PCR with 60 Vbeta and 13 Jbeta primers. Only in-frame clones appear in the TCRdb table, and some are missing; sequencing was by immunoSEQ multiplex PCR. The data show approximately 150,000 clones, roughly 72% seen once. Sequencing was carried out using PBMCs. V is TRBV18 and J is TRBJ1-1; TRBD1 matches at 8 bases. This TCR was recovered from a man aged 35 to 55 in good health and CMV-seronegative. CDR3 amino acids: CASSPQGATEAFF. CDR3 DNA sequence: TGTGCCAGCTCACCTCAGGGGGCCACTGAAGCTTTCTTT.